This is a list of T cell receptor beta chains from one sample in a study of cytomegalovirus exposure and HLA in healthy donors. Sequencing used immunoSEQ multiplex PCR; TCRdb keeps in-frame clones, though not all of them. Of about 330,000 clones listed, approximately 90% are singletons. Sequencing input: PBMCs. Receptors originate from a woman aged 18-29 years in good health and CMV-seronegative. Both conserved end residues are part of each CDR3. The order of the fields is V gene, CDR3 length, J gene, CDR3 protein.

>TRBV9|16|TRBJ2-2
CASSVALAGLTGELFF
>TRBV5-6|14|TRBJ1-2
CASSFTGGDYGYTF
>TRBV13|13|TRBJ2-3
CATSVGASDTQYF
>TRBV5-6|13|TRBJ2-2
CASSLYGTGELFF
>TRBV6-1|15|TRBJ1-2
CASTKGQGINYGYTF
>TRBV20-1|11|TRBJ2-3
CSASLSDTQYF
>TRBV18|15|TRBJ1-5
CASSPADRSNQPQHF
>TRBV7-9|15|TRBJ1-1
CASSLDTGAATEAFF
>TRBV5-1|15|TRBJ2-5
CASSYLAGGGETQYF
>TRBV2|13|TRBJ2-7
CASSPGLAYEQYF
>TRBV19|12|TRBJ1-2
CASSSVGRDYTF
>TRBV11-1|14|TRBJ2-1
CASSPGIGYNEQFF
>TRBV11-2|14|TRBJ2-7
CASSLRQGGYEQYF
>TRBV5-6|13|TRBJ2-1
CASSLDEGNEQFF
>TRBV15|13|TRBJ2-7
CATSRDLSGEQYF
>TRBV6-1|15|TRBJ2-2
CASSEQSGNSGELFF
>TRBV5-1|15|TRBJ1-2
CASSLEGGTNYGYTF
>TRBV28|15|TRBJ2-1
CASRPGLAGYNEQFF
>TRBV5-4|13|TRBJ2-5
CASSATGRETQYF
>TRBV6-5|16|TRBJ2-1
CASSYSDRFPYNEQFF
>TRBV12-5|15|TRBJ2-1
CASGLVPAGYNEQFF
>TRBV11-2|15|TRBJ2-7
CASSLDGQIPGEQYF
>TRBV6-5|14|TRBJ1-1
CASSPMGRDTEAFF
>TRBV2|14|TRBJ1-5
CASSEGPPNQPQHF
>TRBV7-2|16|TRBJ2-3
CASSYFRAGGTDTQYF
>TRBV25-1|13|TRBJ2-1
CASSELVSNEQFF
>TRBV2|14|TRBJ2-7
CASTRGTGGGEQYF
>TRBV7-8|15|TRBJ2-5
CASSSEASVQETQYF
>TRBV5-1|18|TRBJ2-2
CASSLWDRERWDTGELFF
>TRBV2|13|TRBJ1-2
CASSEQGLSGYTF
>TRBV5-1|14|TRBJ1-1
CASSFLGPNTEAFF
>TRBV6-6|12|TRBJ1-5
CASRLGDQPQHF
>TRBV28|16|TRBJ2-2
CASSLYGTSDTGELFF
>TRBV10-3|14|TRBJ2-3
CAIRRLAGEDTQYF
>TRBV12-1|15|TRBJ1-5
CASSSDRESNQPQHF
>TRBV25-1|15|TRBJ2-7
CASSFTGPGADEQYF
>TRBV19|15|TRBJ2-1
CASKPSLTPYNEQFF
>TRBV4-3|14|TRBJ2-3
CASSQETGPDTQYF
>TRBV4-1|15|TRBJ1-5
CASSQDLTVGQPQHF
>TRBV5-1|14|TRBJ2-7
CASSPYTSGYEQYF